The 13 T cell receptor beta chains presented below share a single source sample, sequenced in a study of neurological immune-mediated disorders. TCRdb used MiXCR to reprocess the 5' RACE reads, holding one entry per CDR3 protein. The sample lists tens of thousands of distinct CDR3 sequences; 3% to 4% were seen once. The sample consisted of PBMCs. These receptors were collected from a woman aged 50 to 60 with multiple sclerosis.

In the case of this clonotype: This may be a read error, as it is one base from a much larger clone. CDR3 residues: CASSQAERGSGYTF. The CDR3 nucleotides read TGTGCCAGCAGCCAAGCCGAAAGGGGAAGTGGCTACACCTTC. The chain links TRBV3-1 to TRBJ1-2, with D tentatively TRBD1 (5 bases). Germline CDR1 LGHDT, CDR2 YNNKEL (reference sequence). V was pared by 1 base and J by 7 bases, with 13 bases between. The CDR3 is 14 amino acids.

In its sample, this clonotype was seen many times. The genes are TRBV7-2 and TRBJ2-1; D possibly corresponds to TRBD2 (5 bases). V shed 2 bases and J shed 0 bases, with 8 bases lying between them. The germline V gene encodes CDR1 SGHTA and CDR2 FQGNSA. The CDR3 extends over 15 amino acids. CDR3 protein: CASSLFGSSYNEQFF. The CDR3 region has the DNA TGTGCCAGCAGCTTATTTGGGAGCTCCTACAATGAGCAGTTCTTC.

Ten or more counts support this clonotype. The rearrangement uses TRBV20-1 and TRBJ2-1; 10 bases agree with TRBD1. Per germline, CDR1 DFQATT and CDR2 SNEGSKA (reference sequence). The V and J ends lost 4 bases and 13 bases, in that order; junction bases with no gene match: 10. The CDR3 is made up of 13 amino acids. This CDR3 is CSAIRDRGGRQFF. The DNA of the CDR3 is TGCAGTGCTATTCGGGACAGGGGAGGTAGACAGTTCTTC.

This clonotype was seen ten or more times. One end of the junction varies from germline; a read error may be responsible. The V gene is TRBV7-7, the J gene TRBJ2-1; D unresolved. From germline, CDR1 is SSHAT and CDR2 FNYEAQ (reference sequence). The length of the CDR3 is 13 residues. The CDR3 protein is CASSFSMDNEQFF. CDR3 coding DNA: TGTGCTAGCAGCTTTTCGATGGACAATGAGCAGTTCTTC. Complete variable domain (other parts from reference TRBV7-7 and TRBJ2-1): GAGVSQSPRYKVTKRGQDVTLRCDPISSHATLYWYQQALGQGPEFLTYFNYEAQPDKSGLPSDRFSAERPEGSISTLTIQRTEQRDSAMYRCASSFSMDNEQFFGPGTRLTVL.

There are many counts of this clonotype. The chain joins TRBV7-3 to TRBJ2-1; TRBD1 agrees at 9 bases. V shed 4 bases, J shed 7 bases, and the junction held 11 bases outside the gene matches. CDR3 length: 16 residues. The germline V gene has CDR1 SGHTA and CDR2 FQGTGA. The CDR3: CASSSSPGQGWNEQFF. As DNA, the CDR3 is TGTGCCAGCAGCTCCTCTCCGGGACAGGGTTGGAATGAGCAGTTCTTC.

This clonotype came up many times. The chain has TRBV3-1 and TRBJ2-7; 12 bases align to TRBD2. Germline V lookup: CDR1 LGHDT, CDR2 YNNKEL (reference sequence). The CDR3 has 17 residues. Trimming took 0 bases from V and 1 from J; bases not matched to a gene: 4. The CDR3 reads CASSQDSLAGGSYEQYF. Written as DNA, the CDR3 is TGTGCCAGCAGCCAAGATTCCCTAGCGGGAGGGTCCTACGAGCAGTACTTC.

Of note for this clonotype: A much larger clone lies a single base off, so this may be a read error. The J gene is TRBJ1-1, the V gene TRBV10-3; weak D call: TRBD1 (6 bases). CDR3 length: 14 residues. Deletions cut 6 bases from V and 4 bases from J, with 15 bases between. Looked up from germline, CDR1 is ENHRY and CDR2 is SYGVKD. As DNA, the CDR3 is TGTGCCATCAGCGAGGGGGGGAGCGGCACTGAAGCTTTCTTT. Translation: CAISEGGSGTEAFF.

This clonotype was seen many times. The rearrangement links TRBV20-1 to TRBJ2-1; 12 bases line up with TRBD2. This CDR3 is 16 amino acids long. V gave up 0 bases and J gave up 9 bases; unmatched junction bases: 9. The germline gives CDR1 DFQATT, CDR2 SNEGSKA (reference sequence). The CDR3 DNA reads as TGCAGTGCTAGAGATTCGTCTAGCGGGAGGGTCGGTGAGCAGTTCTTC. It specifies CSARDSSSGRVGEQFF.

This clonotype was picked up many times. The chain combines TRBV5-6 with TRBJ1-6; TRBD1 agrees at 7 bases. CDR1 is SGHDT, CDR2 YYEEEE, per germline. J gave up 8 bases and V 4 bases, and 6 bases lay outside the gene matches. The CDR3 has 14 amino acids. The CDR3 sequence is CASSPTGEYSPLHF. The CDR3 DNA reads TGTGCCAGCAGCCCTACAGGGGAATATTCACCCCTCCACTTT.

This clonotype was seen at least ten times. The gene calls are TRBV20-1 and TRBJ1-4; possibly TRBD1 for D (6 bases). Germline values: CDR1 DFQATT, CDR2 SNEGSKA (reference sequence). V was cut by 3 bases and J by 8 bases, with 10 bases left in between. The CDR3 is 12 residues long. CDR3 loop: CSARGALEKLFF. The CDR3 region has the DNA TGCAGTGCTAGGGGGGCTTTGGAAAAACTGTTTTTT.

This clonotype showed up many times. V gene TRBV7-9 combines with J gene TRBJ2-3; D gene unclear. V lost 0 bases and J lost 5, with 15 bases in between. This CDR3 is built from 16 residues. Germline loops: CDR1 SEHNR, CDR2 FQNEAQ (reference sequence). This CDR3 is CASSLALKGKGDTQYF. CDR3 DNA: TGTGCCAGCAGCTTAGCGCTAAAGGGAAAGGGAGATACGCAGTATTTT. Based on the CDR3 plus reference TRBV7-9 and TRBJ2-3, the full variable domain is DTGVSQNPRHKITKRGQNVTFRCDPISEHNRLYWYRQTLGQGPEFLTYFQNEAQLEKSRLLSDRFSAERPKGSFSTLEIQRTEQGDSAMYLCASSLALKGKGDTQYFGPGTRLTVL.

There are many counts of this clonotype. The V and J genes are TRBV5-1 and TRBJ2-1; 7 positions match TRBD2. Germline CDR1 SGHRS, CDR2 YFSETQ. V shed 4 bases, J shed 2 bases, and the junction held 3 bases outside the gene matches. CDR3 length: 14 residues. As DNA, the CDR3 is TGCGCCAGCAGCGTAGCGGGCGCCTACAATGAGCAGTTCTTC. Translating gives CASSVAGAYNEQFF.

The sample holds a few counts of this clonotype. A much larger clone differs by one base, so this may be a read error. The genes are TRBV5-1 and TRBJ1-1; possible D gene TRBD1, 6 bases. CDR1 and CDR2 from the germline V gene are SGHRS and YFSETQ. Trimming pared 2 bases from V and 3 bases from J, leaving 17 bases between. The CDR3 sequence is 16 residues long. The CDR3: CASSFSRGSGDTEAFF. CDR3 sequence (DNA): TGCGCCAGCAGCTTTTCGAGGGGGAGCGGCGACACTGAAGCTTTCTTT.